The 5 T cell receptor beta chains reported below all come from one sample, sequenced in a study of blood T cells in healthy people across ages. The use of a sample-barcoded 5' primer and a J-beta primer mix characterized a second PCR of 7 to 11 cycles. TCRdb reprocessed the 5' RACE reads via MiXCR and lists one record per CDR3 protein. The sample yields approximately 580,000 distinct CDR3 sequences, nearly 25% seen once. These data were likewise used in another study, on T cells of mothers and their children.

Sequencing was carried out using blood. The receptors were sampled from a boy aged 5-17 years in good health.

J is TRBJ1-2 and V is TRBV15, with D perhaps TRBD1 (5 bases). The CDR3 loop spans 14 amino acids. Trimming left V 5 bases short and J 6 bases short, with 16 bases between. Germline CDR1 is LNHNV and CDR2 is YYDKDF (reference sequence). DNA of the CDR3: TGTGCCACCAGCGTGAGACAGAATCTCCATGGCTACACCTTC. It yields the protein CATSVRQNLHGYTF.

There are a few counts of this clonotype. V usage is TRBV7-2 and J usage is TRBJ2-7, with 9 positions matching TRBD1. CDR1 is SGHTA, CDR2 FQGNSA, per germline. Germline trimming cut 5 bases from V and 5 bases from J; bases unmatched to any gene: 7. The CDR3 runs to 14 residues. The CDR3 coding sequence is TGTGCCAGCAGCCCAGGGGACAGGGCGGACGAGCAGTACTTC. It yields the protein CASSPGDRADEQYF.

The chain links TRBV5-1 to TRBJ2-2; 7 nucleotides line up with TRBD2. The germline V gene has CDR1 SGHRS and CDR2 YFSETQ. This CDR3 is 16 amino acids long. Germline trimming cut 0 bases from V and 4 bases from J; bases unmatched to any gene: 6. CDR3 DNA sequence: TGCGCCAGCAGCTTGGGTACTAGCGCCAGCACCGGGGAGCTGTTTTTT. Its translation: CASSLGTSASTGELFF.

The V and J genes are TRBV5-1 and TRBJ2-5; 10 bases align to TRBD2. With 5 bases clipped from V and 0 bases from J, the junction kept 4 bases outside the gene matches. CDR1 and CDR2 (germline): SGHRS, YFSETQ. The length of the CDR3 is 15 residues. Here the CDR3 reads CASSSGTSDQETQYF. The CDR3 region has the DNA TGCGCCAGCAGTTCCGGGACTAGCGACCAAGAGACCCAGTACTTC. Full variable domain (rest looked up from reference TRBV5-1 and TRBJ2-5): KAGVTQTPRYLIKTRGQQVTLSCSPISGHRSVSWYQQTPGQGLQFLFEYFSETQRNKGNFPGRFSGRQFSNSRSEMNVSTLELGDSALYLCASSSGTSDQETQYFGPGTRLLVL.

The chain is built from TRBV19 and TRBJ2-1; 14 bases align to TRBD2. Germline loops: CDR1 LNHDA, CDR2 SQIVND (reference sequence). The J segment lost 7 bases and the V segment lost 6 bases, leaving 5 bases of the junction unmatched. This CDR3 region has 15 residues. The CDR3 sequence: CASSMTSGRGNEQFF. For the CDR3, the DNA is TGTGCCAGTAGCATGACTAGCGGGAGGGGGAATGAGCAGTTCTTC.